The entry below gives a single T cell receptor (beta chain) sequence along with its context. The data belong to a study of T-cell reconstitution after alpha-beta-depleted transplantation in children. Molecular barcoding with unique molecular identifiers was used for the TCRbeta library. TCRdb reanalysed the PCR reads using MiXCR and keeps one entry per CDR3 protein. The top ten clones hold just under 7% of a sample with 83,000 or so distinct CDR3 sequences, more than 7% of them seen once. Trimming at V came to 5 bases and at J to 7 bases, leaving 10 bases not matched to a gene. Looked up from germline, CDR1 is SNHLY and CDR2 is FYNNEI. The CDR3 has 16 amino acids.

V and J are TRBV2 and TRBJ2-2, with TRBD1 identical over 10 bases. This TCR was sampled from a human donor who donated a stem cell graft to a child with congenital amegakaryocytic thrombocytopenia. Sample: PBMCs from the stem cell graft donor, taken from the stem cell graft. The CDR3 DNA follows: TGTGCCAGCAGTCCCGACAGGGGGCGGAGGGGCGGGGAGCTGTTTTTT. Its protein product is CASSPDRGRRGGELFF. Drawing the rest from reference TRBV2 and TRBJ2-2, the complete variable domain is EPEVTQTPSHQVTQMGQEVILRCVPISNHLYFYWYRQILGQKVEFLVSFYNNEISEKSEIFDDQFSVERPDGSNFTLKIRSTKLEDSAMYFCASSPDRGRRGGELFFGEGSRLTVL.